Listed below are T cell receptor beta chains from one sample, sequenced in a study of blood T cell repertoires in COVID-19. The protocol was immunoSEQ multiplex PCR, while the TCRdb copy is restricted to in-frame clones and leaves out a portion. The table lists 140,000 or so clones, under 80% of them singletons, with less than 5.5% in the top ten. The sample comprised peripheral blood. These receptors were collected from a man aged 60-69 years with acute or convalescent COVID-19. Both conserved end residues are part of each CDR3. D genes are given only for firm matches. Where a row states a size, it is once, few, many or the class of an expanded clone; other rows omit it.

V gene	J gene	clone size	D gene	CDR3 length	CDR3 protein	CDR3 DNA
TRBV6-5	TRBJ2-4	NA	NA	13	CASSPAGKNIQYF	TGTGCCAGCAGCCCCGCGGGGAAAAACATTCAGTACTTC
TRBV4-1	TRBJ1-1	NA	TRBD1	17	CASSQTRQGVRRTEAFF	TGCGCCAGCAGCCAAACCAGACAGGGGGTACGAAGGACTGAAGCTTTCTTT
TRBV18	TRBJ1-5	NA	NA	14	CASSPGNTLQPQHF	TGTGCCAGCTCACCAGGCAACACCCTCCAGCCCCAGCATTTT
TRBV6-5	TRBJ2-7	NA	NA	15	CASSYTLARGYEQYF	TGTGCCAGCAGTTACACCCTGGCCAGGGGCTACGAGCAGTACTTC
TRBV24-1	TRBJ2-7	NA	NA	13	CATSDPRQNEQYF	TGTGCCACCAGTGATCCACGACAGAACGAGCAGTACTTC
TRBV5-4	TRBJ2-3	NA	TRBD1	15	CASSTGVIGTDTQYF	TGTGCCAGCTCTACAGGGGTGATCGGCACAGATACGCAGTATTTT
TRBV11-2	TRBJ1-5	NA	NA	14	CASSLGHENQPQHF	TGTGCCAGCAGCCTAGGACACGAAAATCAGCCCCAGCATTTT
TRBV6-5	TRBJ2-7	NA	TRBD1	13	CASSWRQGYEQYF	TGTGCCAGCAGCTGGAGACAGGGTTACGAGCAGTACTTC
TRBV5-4	TRBJ2-1	NA	TRBD1	15	CASSPDRGSYNEQFF	TGTGCCAGCAGCCCCGACAGGGGGAGTTACAATGAGCAGTTCTTC
TRBV28	TRBJ2-1	NA	NA	14	CASSFSRAYNEQFF	TGTGCCAGCAGTTTTTCGCGGGCCTACAATGAGCAGTTCTTC
TRBV5-6	TRBJ2-7	NA	NA	13	CASTTFSSYEQYF	TGTGCCAGCACCACGTTTAGCTCCTACGAGCAGTACTTC
TRBV5-1	TRBJ1-4	NA	TRBD1	15	CASSSLGTGEEKLFF	TGCGCCAGCAGCTCTCTCGGCACAGGGGAGGAAAAACTGTTTTTT
TRBV6-5	TRBJ2-7	NA	NA	11	CASFSNYEQYF	TGTGCCAGCTTTAGTAACTACGAGCAGTACTTC
TRBV19	TRBJ2-2	NA	TRBD1	14	CASKGADTTGELFF	TGTGCCAGTAAGGGGGCCGACACCACCGGGGAGCTGTTTTTT
TRBV5-1	TRBJ1-3	NA	NA	17	CASSGPGTLTSGNTIYF	TGCGCCAGCAGTGGTCCCGGGACACTTACCTCTGGAAACACCATATATTTT
TRBV6-5	TRBJ2-1	once	NA	12	CASSYPSDEQFF	TGTGCCAGCAGTTACCCCTCCGATGAGCAGTTCTTC
TRBV2	TRBJ2-3	NA	NA	14	CASSVGVRTDTQYF	TGTGCCAGCAGTGTCGGGGTCCGCACAGATACGCAGTATTTT
TRBV6-5	TRBJ1-2	once	TRBD1	13	CASGKTGGYGYTF	TGTGCCAGCGGTAAAACAGGGGGCTATGGCTACACCTTC
TRBV5-1	TRBJ2-1	NA	TRBD2	14	CASSLGGSYNEQFF	TGCGCCAGCAGCTTGGGCGGGAGCTACAATGAGCAGTTCTTC
TRBV27	TRBJ1-2	NA	NA	10	CASNASGYTF	TGTGCCAGCAATGCGTCTGGCTACACCTTC
TRBV5-1	TRBJ2-3	once	NA	14	CASSWGENTDTQYF	TGCGCCAGCAGCTGGGGGGAAAACACAGATACGCAGTATTTT
TRBV5-6	TRBJ2-7	NA	TRBD2	19	CASSSGTPLSGLDLYEQYF	TGTGCCAGCAGCAGTGGGACCCCGTTATCGGGACTAGACCTCTACGAGCAGTACTTC
TRBV2	TRBJ1-1	NA	TRBD1	15	CASRGTGGAYTEAFF	TGTGCCAGCAGGGGCACAGGGGGCGCGTACACTGAAGCTTTCTTT
TRBV4-1	TRBJ1-5	NA	NA	16	CASSLGGAGKNQPQHF	TGCGCCAGCAGTTTGGGGGGTGCCGGGAAGAATCAGCCCCAGCATTTT
TRBV29-1	TRBJ2-7	NA	TRBD2	13	CSVKGLAGSEQYF	TGCAGCGTGAAGGGACTAGCGGGATCCGAGCAGTACTTC
TRBV28	TRBJ1-5	NA	NA	12	CASSSPYPAQHF	TGTGCCAGCAGTTCCCCCTATCCGGCCCAGCATTTT
TRBV29-1	TRBJ2-6	NA	NA	14	CSVPQGSGANVLTF	TGCAGCGTACCCCAGGGCTCTGGGGCCAACGTCCTGACTTTC
TRBV12-3/TRBV12-4	TRBJ2-2	NA	NA	12	CGSTENTGELFF	TGTGGTTCGACAGAGAACACCGGGGAGCTGTTTTTT
TRBV6-5	TRBJ2-3	NA	TRBD2	16	CASSSYERGSTDTQYF	TGTGCCAGCAGTTCCTACGAGCGGGGTAGCACAGATACGCAGTATTTT
TRBV21-1	TRBJ2-3	NA	NA	16	CASSKARQGKADTQYF	TGTGCCAGCAGCAAAGCGCGACAGGGGAAGGCAGATACGCAGTATTTT
TRBV4-2	TRBJ2-6	NA	TRBD2	19	CASSQDLLAGLSGANVLTF	TGTGCCAGCAGCCAAGATCTACTAGCGGGGCTCTCTGGGGCCAACGTCCTGACTTTC
TRBV6-5	TRBJ2-1	NA	TRBD2	14	CASSSGGRAYEQFF	TGTGCCAGCAGTTCCGGCGGGAGGGCCTATGAGCAGTTCTTC
TRBV7-7	TRBJ1-1	few	NA	13	CASSPLAGGEAFF	TGTGCCAGCAGCCCCCTGGCCGGGGGGGAAGCTTTCTTT
TRBV7-8	TRBJ1-2	NA	NA	13	CASSQTGKYGYTF	TGTGCCAGCAGCCAAACAGGGAAATATGGCTACACCTTC
TRBV6-1	TRBJ2-3	NA	NA	19	CASSEMKRSHGSSTDTQYF	TGTGCCAGCAGTGAAATGAAGCGGAGTCATGGATCTAGCACAGATACGCAGTATTTT
TRBV5-6	TRBJ2-1	NA	TRBD2	17	CASSLAGELAGVVEQFF	TGTGCCAGCAGCTTGGCCGGAGAACTAGCGGGAGTGGTTGAGCAGTTCTTC
TRBV7-8	TRBJ2-2	NA	TRBD1	16	CASSQDRGANTGELFF	TGTGCCAGCAGCCAAGACAGGGGCGCGAACACCGGGGAGCTGTTTTTT
TRBV19	TRBJ2-1	many	TRBD2	15	CASSRRTSDYNEQFF	TGTGCCAGTAGTAGGAGGACTAGCGACTACAATGAGCAGTTCTTC
TRBV13	TRBJ2-3	NA	NA	16	CASSSPGGANADTQYF	TGTGCCAGCAGCTCCCCTGGGGGGGCTAACGCAGATACGCAGTATTTT
TRBV4-1	TRBJ2-1	NA	NA	17	CASSQDVREAAYNEQFF	TGCGCCAGCAGCCAAGATGTTAGGGAGGCCGCGTACAATGAGCAGTTCTTC
TRBV6-5	TRBJ2-6	NA	NA	15	CASTPEGTGANVLTF	TGTGCCAGCACCCCGGAGGGAACTGGGGCCAACGTCCTGACTTTC
TRBV11-3	TRBJ1-1	NA	NA	14	CASSSHSGNTEAFF	TGTGCCAGCAGCTCTCACTCGGGGAACACTGAAGCTTTCTTT
TRBV5-8	TRBJ2-6	NA	TRBD1	18	CASSLFAGGTSGANVLTF	TGTGCCAGCAGCTTGTTTGCAGGGGGAACTTCTGGGGCCAACGTCCTGACTTTC
TRBV5-1	TRBJ2-7	NA	TRBD2	15	CASSLSVGGSYEQYF	TGCGCCAGCAGCTTGAGCGTTGGCGGGAGCTACGAGCAGTACTTC
TRBV10-1	TRBJ2-1	NA	TRBD2	14	CASSRTSSYNEQFF	TGCGCCAGCAGCCGGACTAGTTCCTACAATGAGCAGTTCTTC